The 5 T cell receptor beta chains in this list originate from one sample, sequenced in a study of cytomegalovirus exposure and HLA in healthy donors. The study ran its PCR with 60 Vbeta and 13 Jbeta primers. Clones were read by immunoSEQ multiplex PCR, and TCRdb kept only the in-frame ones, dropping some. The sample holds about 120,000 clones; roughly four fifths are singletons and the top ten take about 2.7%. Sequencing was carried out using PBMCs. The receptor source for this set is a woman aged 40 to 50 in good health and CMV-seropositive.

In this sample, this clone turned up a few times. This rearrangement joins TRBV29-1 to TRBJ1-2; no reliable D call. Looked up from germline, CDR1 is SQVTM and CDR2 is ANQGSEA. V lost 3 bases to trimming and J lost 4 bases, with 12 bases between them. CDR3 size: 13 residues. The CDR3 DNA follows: TGCAGCGTTGATCCAGGCGGGAGCTATGGCTACACCTTC. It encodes CSVDPGGSYGYTF.

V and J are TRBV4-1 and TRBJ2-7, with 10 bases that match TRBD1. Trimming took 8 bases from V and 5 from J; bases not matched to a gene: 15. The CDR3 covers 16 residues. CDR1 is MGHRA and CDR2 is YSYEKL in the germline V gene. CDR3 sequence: CASRMTPGQGIHEQYF. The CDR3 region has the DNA TGCGCCAGCCGGATGACTCCGGGACAGGGGATCCACGAGCAGTACTTC.

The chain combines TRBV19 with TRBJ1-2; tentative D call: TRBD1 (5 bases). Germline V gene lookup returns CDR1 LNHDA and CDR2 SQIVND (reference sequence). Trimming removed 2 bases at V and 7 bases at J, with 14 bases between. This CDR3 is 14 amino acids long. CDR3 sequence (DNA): TGTGCCAGTAGTATAACGCCGGGGGGGACTGGCTACACCTTC. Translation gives CASSITPGGTGYTF.

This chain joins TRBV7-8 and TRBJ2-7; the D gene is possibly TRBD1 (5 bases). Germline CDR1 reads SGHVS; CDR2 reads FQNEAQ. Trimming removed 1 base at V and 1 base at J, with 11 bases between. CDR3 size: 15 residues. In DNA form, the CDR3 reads TGTGCCAGCAGCTTAGTTCCGGCAGGGTCCTACGAGCAGTACTTC. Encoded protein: CASSLVPAGSYEQYF.

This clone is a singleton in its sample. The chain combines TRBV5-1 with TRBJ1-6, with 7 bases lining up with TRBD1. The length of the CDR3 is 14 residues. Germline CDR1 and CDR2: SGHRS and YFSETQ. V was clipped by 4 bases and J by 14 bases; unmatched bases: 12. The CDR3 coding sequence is TGCGCCAGCAGCGAACAGGGGTACACACCCACCCTCCACTTT. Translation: CASSEQGYTPTLHF.